Listed below are T cell receptor beta chains from one sample, sequenced in a study of radiation and T cells in renal cell carcinoma. Profiling relied on immunoSEQ multiplex PCR, and the TCRdb table lists in-frame clones only, not all of them. This table holds about 59,000 clones, over 70% found once. Specimen: blood, collected from a patient whose treatment included radiotherapy and nephrectomy. These receptors were obtained from a man aged 60 to 69 with renal cell carcinoma. CDR3s include the opening cysteine and the closing phenylalanine or tryptophan. Fields, in order: J gene, V gene, clone size, D gene, CDR3 DNA, CDR3 protein. A D gene is named only where the DNA matches it firmly. Where a row states a size, it is once, few, many or the class of an expanded clone; other rows omit it.

J: TRBJ1-1; V: TRBV27; size: -; D: -; DNA: TGTGCCAGCAGTTTAGGGTTAGTAGGGGGAACGTTCGGGTGGACTGAAGCTTTCTTT; CDR3: CASSLGLVGGTFGWTEAFF
J: TRBJ2-1; V: TRBV11-3; size: -; D: -; DNA: TGTGCCAGCAGCTTAGTGTCAGGGAACGGGTACAATGAGCAGTTCTTC; CDR3: CASSLVSGNGYNEQFF
J: TRBJ2-3; V: TRBV5-1; size: -; D: TRBD1; DNA: TGCGCCAGCAGCTTGGGGGACAGTCGACTCACAGATACGCAGTATTTT; CDR3: CASSLGDSRLTDTQYF
J: TRBJ1-1; V: TRBV5-1; size: -; D: -; DNA: TGCGCCAGCAGCTTGTTGGGAGGGATGAACACTGAAGCTTTCTTT; CDR3: CASSLLGGMNTEAFF
J: TRBJ1-4; V: TRBV10-3; size: few; D: TRBD1; DNA: TGTGCCATCAGTGAACGACAGGGAATGGGGGGAACTAATGAAAAACTGTTTTTT; CDR3: CAISERQGMGGTNEKLFF
J: TRBJ1-3; V: TRBV30; size: -; D: -; DNA: TGTGCCTGGAGTAAGGGAAACACCATATATTTT; CDR3: CAWSKGNTIYF
J: TRBJ1-2; V: TRBV27; size: -; D: -; DNA: TGTGCCAGCAGTTTCGAACCGGGGGGGTTCGATGGCTACACCTTC; CDR3: CASSFEPGGFDGYTF
J: TRBJ1-5; V: TRBV6-1; size: -; D: TRBD1; DNA: TGTGCCAGCAGTGAAGCTCCGGGACAGGGGGCGATTGGACAGCCCCAGCATTTT; CDR3: CASSEAPGQGAIGQPQHF
J: TRBJ1-2; V: TRBV19; size: few; D: TRBD1; DNA: TGTGCCAGTAGTATGTGGGACAGGGAAAGAGGCTACACCTTC; CDR3: CASSMWDRERGYTF
J: TRBJ2-5; V: TRBV6-5; size: few; D: -; DNA: TGTGCCAGCAGTACGACTAGGGGGACCCAGTACTTC; CDR3: CASSTTRGTQYF
J: TRBJ2-1; V: TRBV5-1; size: -; D: -; DNA: TGCGCCAGCAGCTTGGGAGCAGCCTACAATGAGCAGTTCTTC; CDR3: CASSLGAAYNEQFF
J: TRBJ2-2; V: TRBV2; size: -; D: -; DNA: TGTGCCAGCAGTGAGTCAGGGATGAACACCGGGGAGCTGTTTTTT; CDR3: CASSESGMNTGELFF
J: TRBJ1-6; V: TRBV29-1; size: -; D: -; DNA: TGCAGCGTTGAAGAAGGGGTAAATTCACCCCTCCACTTT; CDR3: CSVEEGVNSPLHF
J: TRBJ2-4; V: TRBV6-6; size: -; D: -; DNA: TGTGCCAGCAGACTGAGGGGGGCCGACAAAAACATTCAGTACTTC; CDR3: CASRLRGADKNIQYF
J: TRBJ1-4; V: TRBV10-1; size: -; D: TRBD1; DNA: TGCGCCAGCAGTGAGACAGGGGCGGACGGTGAAAAACTGTTTTTT; CDR3: CASSETGADGEKLFF
J: TRBJ2-5; V: TRBV5-1; size: -; D: TRBD2; DNA: TGCGCCAGCAGCCGAATGACTAGCGGGTCACAAGAGACCCAGTACTTC; CDR3: CASSRMTSGSQETQYF
J: TRBJ2-7; V: TRBV6-5; size: -; D: -; DNA: TGTGCCAGCAGGACCCACAAGGGATCCTACGAGCAGTACTTC; CDR3: CASRTHKGSYEQYF
J: TRBJ2-2; V: TRBV2; size: -; D: TRBD1; DNA: TGTGCCAGCAGCGATTCCCCAGGGGGCGGGGAGCTGTTTTTT; CDR3: CASSDSPGGGELFF
J: TRBJ1-2; V: TRBV11-2; size: -; D: -; DNA: TGTGCCAGCAGCTTAGAATCCCGGACTCCCTTGGGGACTGGCTACACCTTC; CDR3: CASSLESRTPLGTGYTF
J: TRBJ2-3; V: TRBV27; size: -; D: -; DNA: TGTGCCAGCAGGGCGCTAGCTAGCACAGATACGCAGTATTTT; CDR3: CASRALASTDTQYF
J: TRBJ2-1; V: TRBV7-9; size: once; D: -; DNA: TGTGCCAGCAGCCCCCGGGAGTCCTACAATGAGCAGTTCTTC; CDR3: CASSPRESYNEQFF
J: TRBJ2-7; V: TRBV7-2; size: -; D: -; DNA: TGTGCCAGCAGTTCAGCTCGAACCAGCAACGAGCAGTACTTC; CDR3: CASSSARTSNEQYF
J: TRBJ1-2; V: TRBV5-1; size: -; D: -; DNA: TGCGCCAGCAGCTTGGAAGGTCCTCAATCCTATGGCTACACCTTC; CDR3: CASSLEGPQSYGYTF
J: TRBJ2-6; V: TRBV5-1; size: -; D: -; DNA: TGCGCCAGCAGTCCAGGGTCTGGGGCCAACGTCCTGACTTTC; CDR3: CASSPGSGANVLTF
J: TRBJ1-2; V: TRBV6-5; size: few; D: -; DNA: TGTGCCAGCAGTTACTCGAGGGGAGATGGCTACACCTTC; CDR3: CASSYSRGDGYTF
J: TRBJ1-1; V: TRBV11-2; size: once; D: -; DNA: TGTGCCAGCAGCTTCACCCTTCGGGGCGTGAACACTGAAGCTTTCTTT; CDR3: CASSFTLRGVNTEAFF
J: TRBJ1-2; V: TRBV27; size: -; D: -; DNA: TGTGCCAGCAGTTCTCCAGGGAAGCGCGGCTACACCTTC; CDR3: CASSSPGKRGYTF
J: TRBJ1-2; V: TRBV9; size: -; D: -; DNA: TGTGCCAGTTCCACAGGGACTAACTATGGCTACACCTTC; CDR3: CASSTGTNYGYTF
J: TRBJ1-1; V: TRBV30; size: few; D: -; DNA: TGTGCCTGGAGTGAGATAACAGCTAACACTGAAGCTTTCTTT; CDR3: CAWSEITANTEAFF